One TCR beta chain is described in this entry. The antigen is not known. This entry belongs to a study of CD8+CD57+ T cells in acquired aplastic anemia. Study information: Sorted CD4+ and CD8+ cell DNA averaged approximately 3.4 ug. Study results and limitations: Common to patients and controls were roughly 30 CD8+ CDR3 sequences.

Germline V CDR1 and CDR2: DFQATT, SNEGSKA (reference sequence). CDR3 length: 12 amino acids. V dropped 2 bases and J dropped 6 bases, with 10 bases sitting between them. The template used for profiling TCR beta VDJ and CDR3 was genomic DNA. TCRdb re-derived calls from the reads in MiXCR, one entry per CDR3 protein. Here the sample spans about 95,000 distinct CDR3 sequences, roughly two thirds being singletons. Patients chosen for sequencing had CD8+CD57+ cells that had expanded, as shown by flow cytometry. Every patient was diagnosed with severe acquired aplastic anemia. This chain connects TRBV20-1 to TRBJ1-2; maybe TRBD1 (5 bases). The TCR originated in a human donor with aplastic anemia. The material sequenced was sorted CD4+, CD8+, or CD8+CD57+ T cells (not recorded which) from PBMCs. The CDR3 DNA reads TGCAGTGCTAGACAGGGAGGGCATGGCTACACCTTC. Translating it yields CSARQGGHGYTF.